This T cell receptor (beta chain) was sequenced during a study of blood T cells in healthy people across ages. Deletions cut 1 base from V and 8 bases from J, with 8 bases between. The CDR3 length is 12 residues. In this sample, this clonotype turned up many times. It was with a sample-barcoded 5' primer and a J-beta primer mix that a second PCR of roughly 6 to 11 cycles was run. One entry per CDR3 protein, called by TCRdb with MiXCR from the 5' RACE reads. Among 720,000 or so distinct CDR3 sequences listed, roughly 43% were seen once. The study drew donors from healthy Caucasian individuals in Russia aged 6 to 90.

The rearrangement links TRBV12-3 or TRBV12-4 to TRBJ1-2, with D maybe TRBD1 (5 bases). The source of this sequence is an elderly man in good health. Sequencing was performed on blood. The CDR3 nucleotides read TGTGCCAGCAGTTTAGGGGACGCCGGCTACACCTTC. This codes for CASSLGDAGYTF.